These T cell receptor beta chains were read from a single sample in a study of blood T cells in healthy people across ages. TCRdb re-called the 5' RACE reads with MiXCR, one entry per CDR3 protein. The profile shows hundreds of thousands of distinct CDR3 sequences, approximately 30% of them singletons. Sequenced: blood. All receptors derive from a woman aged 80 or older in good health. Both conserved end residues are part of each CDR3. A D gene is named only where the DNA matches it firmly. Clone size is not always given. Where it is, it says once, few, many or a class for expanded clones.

CDR3: CAGGDRGLITDTQYF
DNA: TGTGCCGGCGGGGACCGGGGGCTGATAACAGATACGCAGTATTTT
J: TRBJ2-3
D: -
size: -
V: TRBV28

CDR3: CAGSLQGYYNEQFF
DNA: TGCGCCGGCAGCTTGCAAGGGTACTACAACGAGCAGTTCTTC
J: TRBJ2-1
D: -
size: -
V: TRBV5-1

CDR3: CVSSVDGTVDNQPQHF
DNA: TGTGTCAGCAGCGTGGACGGGACAGTAGATAATCAGCCCCAGCATTTT
J: TRBJ1-5
D: TRBD1
size: -
V: TRBV7-8

CDR3: CAKGSGRYTEAFF
DNA: TGTGCCAAAGGTAGCGGTCGGTACACTGAAGCTTTCTTT
J: TRBJ1-1
D: -
size: few
V: TRBV27

CDR3: CASRGPAETQYF
DNA: TGTGCCAGCAGGGGACCAGCCGAGACCCAGTACTTC
J: TRBJ2-5
D: -
size: many
V: TRBV6-5

CDR3: CSARNPTKGEEFF
DNA: TGCAGTGCTAGGAACCCCACCAAGGGGGAAGAGTTCTTC
J: TRBJ2-1
D: -
size: once
V: TRBV20-1

CDR3: CSVAGLAGPSTDTQYF
DNA: TGCAGCGTTGCAGGTTTAGCCGGCCCTAGCACAGATACGCAGTATTTT
J: TRBJ2-3
D: -
size: many
V: TRBV29-1

CDR3: CASSQDLPGGAGELFF
DNA: TGTGCCAGCAGCCAAGATCTTCCAGGGGGGGCCGGGGAGCTGTTTTTT
J: TRBJ2-2
D: -
size: -
V: TRBV3-1

CDR3: CASGPKPPRVLTQYF
DNA: TGTGCCAGCGGCCCCAAACCCCCAAGAGTCTTGACCCAGTACTTC
J: TRBJ2-5
D: -
size: -
V: TRBV3-1

CDR3: CAWRGGDTQYF
DNA: TGTGCCTGGAGGGGGGGAGATACGCAGTATTTT
J: TRBJ2-3
D: -
size: once
V: TRBV30

CDR3: CASSPPVREITEAFF
DNA: TGTGCCAGCTCACCACCGGTCAGGGAGATCACTGAAGCTTTCTTT
J: TRBJ1-1
D: -
size: -
V: TRBV18

CDR3: CSVRARSQGNEQFF
DNA: TGCAGTGTCAGAGCGCGGAGCCAAGGTAATGAGCAGTTCTTC
J: TRBJ2-1
D: -
size: many
V: TRBV20-1

CDR3: CASSFTGPDYTF
DNA: TGTGCCAGCAGCTTTACAGGACCCGACTACACCTTC
J: TRBJ1-2
D: -
size: once
V: TRBV7-6

CDR3: CSADPKENEQYF
DNA: TGCAGTGCTGATCCCAAGGAGAATGAGCAGTACTTC
J: TRBJ2-7
D: -
size: -
V: TRBV20-1

CDR3: CASSRSTGGNQPQHF
DNA: TGTGCCAGCAGCCGGAGTACAGGGGGTAATCAGCCCCAGCATTTT
J: TRBJ1-5
D: TRBD1
size: few
V: TRBV7-2

CDR3: CSVEGGAGGDEKLFF
DNA: TGCAGCGTTGAAGGAGGGGCAGGGGGCGATGAAAAACTGTTTTTT
J: TRBJ1-4
D: TRBD1
size: few
V: TRBV29-1

CDR3: CASSRQGGGNQPQHF
DNA: TGTGCCAGCAGCCGACAGGGGGGGGGCAATCAGCCCCAGCATTTT
J: TRBJ1-5
D: TRBD1
size: many
V: TRBV7-9

CDR3: CASSLVGEPSGSPLHF
DNA: TGTGCCAGCAGCCTAGTAGGGGAACCCTCGGGTTCACCCCTCCACTTT
J: TRBJ1-6
D: -
size: -
V: TRBV4-2

CDR3: CASSLVAGASSYNEQFF
DNA: TGTGCCAGCAGCTTAGTAGCGGGGGCCAGCTCCTACAATGAGCAGTTCTTC
J: TRBJ2-1
D: TRBD2
size: -
V: TRBV7-2